These 15 T cell receptor beta chains originate from one sample sequenced in a study of Ad26.COV2.S vaccination and SARS-CoV-2 variants. Indicated treatment: roughly 20 received Ad26.COV2.S at low or high dose, single or two shots; about 5 received placebo; per-sample allocation not given. Sampling happened 63 days after the first vaccine or placebo injection. Measured with immunoSEQ multiplex PCR; TCRdb has only the in-frame clones, and not every one. The sample comprises roughly 250,000 clones, around 88% of which are singletons, and about 2.8% rests with the top ten. The specimen comprised peripheral blood, sampled in a trial of Ad26.COV2.S vaccine versus placebo. Every receptor here comes from a person aged 18-65 years who received the Ad26.COV2.S COVID-19 vaccine or a placebo.

The chain has TRBV19 and TRBJ2-5; perhaps D is TRBD1 or TRBD2 (5 bases each). From germline, CDR1 is LNHDA and CDR2 SQIVND (reference sequence). The CDR3 spans 13 residues. V lost 5 bases to trimming and J lost 5 bases, with 12 bases between them. CDR3 amino acids: CASSVEGSETQYF. The CDR3 DNA is TGTGCCAGTAGTGTTGAGGGGTCGGAGACCCAGTACTTC.

This chain joins TRBV19 and TRBJ1-5, with D tentatively TRBD1 (5 bases). This CDR3 contains 16 residues. The V end lost 6 bases, the J end lost 0 bases, and 15 bases lay between the germline ends. Germline CDR1 LNHDA, CDR2 SQIVND (reference sequence). The CDR3 region has the DNA TGTGCCAGTAGCCAGGAGACAGAGTATAGCAATCAGCCCCAGCATTTT. Its translation is CASSQETEYSNQPQHF.

The genes are TRBV27 and TRBJ2-1, with TRBD2 matching over 8 bases. Trimming removed 5 bases from V and 12 bases from J; junction bases left unmatched: 6. The CDR3 consists of 12 residues. CDR1 is MNHEY, CDR2 SMNVEV, per germline (reference sequence). The CDR3 reads CASSTRLARQFF. The DNA of the CDR3 is TGTGCCAGCAGTACCCGACTAGCGAGGCAGTTCTTC.

The genes are TRBV7-2 and TRBJ2-1; TRBD2 matches at 9 bases. The germline CDR1 and CDR2 sequences are SGHTA and FQGNSA. With V trimmed by 4 bases and J by 1 base, 8 bases remained unmatched. The CDR3 contains 17 residues. The CDR3 nucleotides read TGTGCCAGCAGCTCCCCCAGGCGGGGGGGATCCTACAATGAGCAGTTCTTC. Translation: CASSSPRRGGSYNEQFF.

The chain uses TRBV4-1 and TRBJ2-7, with 8 nucleotides matching TRBD2. The CDR3 loop spans 18 amino acids. The V segment lost 1 base and the J segment 3 bases; nucleotides outside the gene matches: 14. Germline V lookup: CDR1 MGHRA, CDR2 YSYEKL. CDR3 loop: CASSQGPSRGGNIYEQYF. The CDR3 nucleotides are TGCGCCAGCAGCCAAGGACCCTCTCGGGGGGGGAATATCTACGAGCAGTACTTC.

The rearrangement joins TRBV4-2 to TRBJ1-3; D remains unclear. The V gene's germline CDR1 is LGHNA and CDR2 YNFKEQ. The ends were cut back, 3 bases at V and 3 bases at J, with 6 bases in the middle. This CDR3 spans 13 amino acids. The CDR3 DNA sequence: TGTGCCAGCAGCCAGGGGTTTGGAAACACCATATATTTT. It is translated as CASSQGFGNTIYF.

The chain combines TRBV4-1 with TRBJ1-4; 8 bases fit TRBD1. CDR1 and CDR2 from the germline V gene are MGHRA and YSYEKL. This CDR3 spans 14 amino acids. Trimming removed 4 bases from V and 5 bases from J; junction bases left unmatched: 3. As DNA, the CDR3 is TGCGCCAGCAGCCCCTGGACAGGGAATGAAAAACTGTTTTTT. It codes for CASSPWTGNEKLFF.

The genes are TRBV9 and TRBJ1-4; 8 nucleotides match TRBD1. CDR3 size: 15 residues. J lost 3 bases, V lost 4 bases, and 5 bases had no gene match. CDR1 SGDLS and CDR2 YYNGEE come from the germline V gene. CDR3 residues: CASSTQTGANEKLFF. CDR3 nucleotide sequence: TGTGCCAGCAGCACACAGACAGGGGCTAATGAAAAACTGTTTTTT.

The chain has TRBV2 and TRBJ2-2, with D unresolved. CDR1 and CDR2 (germline): SNHLY, FYNNEI. V was pared by 6 bases and J by 1 base, with 21 bases between. The length of the CDR3 is 18 residues. The CDR3 is CASSSNFGQVLNTGELFF. CDR3 in DNA: TGTGCCAGCAGCTCCAATTTTGGGCAGGTCCTGAACACCGGGGAGCTGTTTTTT.

This chain joins TRBV6-5 and TRBJ1-1; 8 positions match TRBD1. Germline lookup yields CDR1 MNHEY and CDR2 SVGAGI. V was pared by 4 bases and J by 5 bases, with 9 bases of the junction left unmatched. CDR3 length equals 15 residues. CDR3 sequence (DNA): TGTGCCAGCAGTTTGAACAGGGGGAGAGGAACTGAAGCTTTCTTT. This sequence encodes CASSLNRGRGTEAFF.

V usage is TRBV5-8 and J usage is TRBJ1-1, with D possibly being TRBD1 (6 bases). V gave up 3 bases and J gave up 2 bases, with 14 bases separating them. The CDR3 covers 15 residues. CDR1 is SGHTS, CDR2 YDEGEE, per germline. The CDR3 DNA follows: TGTGCCAGCAGCTGGGGATCACAGGGAAACACTGAAGCTTTCTTT. Amino acid sequence: CASSWGSQGNTEAFF.

The chain joins TRBV12-3 or TRBV12-4 to TRBJ2-5; D is perhaps TRBD2 (5 bases). This CDR3 has 13 amino acids. V shed 3 bases and J shed 1 base, with 6 bases lying between them. The chain's CDR3 is CASSFGLQETQYF. CDR3 sequence (DNA): TGTGCCAGCAGTTTCGGACTCCAAGAGACCCAGTACTTC.

This clone has a single count. This chain's CDR3 is CASSLTGVRNIQYF. The CDR3 DNA reads as TGTGCCAGCAGCTTAACGGGAGTGAGAAACATTCAGTACTTC. This chain links TRBV7-8 with TRBJ2-4, with D possibly being TRBD2 (6 bases). With 2 bases removed from V and 6 bases from J, the gap between germline ends came to 11 bases. There are 14 residues in the CDR3. Germline CDR1 is SGHVS and CDR2 is FQNEAQ.

This clone was observed a handful of times. J is TRBJ2-7 and V is TRBV10-1; D remains unclear. The germline V and J ends were trimmed by 7 bases and 0 bases, with 10 bases remaining between them. The germline V gene has CDR1 WNHNN and CDR2 SYGVQD (reference sequence). The CDR3 length is 13 residues. The CDR3 sequence: CASIEFSSYEQYV. The DNA for the CDR3 is TGCGCCAGCATCGAGTTTAGCTCCTACGAGCAGTACGTC.

The gene calls are TRBV30 and TRBJ2-1; D gene ambiguous. Between the trimmed V and J ends, which lost 6 bases and 4 bases, there was a span of 7 bases. CDR3 size: 11 residues. Germline loops: CDR1 GTSNPN, CDR2 SVGIG (reference sequence). CDR3 in amino acids: CACAIYNEQFF. The CDR3, as DNA: TGTGCCTGCGCAATTTACAATGAGCAGTTCTTC.